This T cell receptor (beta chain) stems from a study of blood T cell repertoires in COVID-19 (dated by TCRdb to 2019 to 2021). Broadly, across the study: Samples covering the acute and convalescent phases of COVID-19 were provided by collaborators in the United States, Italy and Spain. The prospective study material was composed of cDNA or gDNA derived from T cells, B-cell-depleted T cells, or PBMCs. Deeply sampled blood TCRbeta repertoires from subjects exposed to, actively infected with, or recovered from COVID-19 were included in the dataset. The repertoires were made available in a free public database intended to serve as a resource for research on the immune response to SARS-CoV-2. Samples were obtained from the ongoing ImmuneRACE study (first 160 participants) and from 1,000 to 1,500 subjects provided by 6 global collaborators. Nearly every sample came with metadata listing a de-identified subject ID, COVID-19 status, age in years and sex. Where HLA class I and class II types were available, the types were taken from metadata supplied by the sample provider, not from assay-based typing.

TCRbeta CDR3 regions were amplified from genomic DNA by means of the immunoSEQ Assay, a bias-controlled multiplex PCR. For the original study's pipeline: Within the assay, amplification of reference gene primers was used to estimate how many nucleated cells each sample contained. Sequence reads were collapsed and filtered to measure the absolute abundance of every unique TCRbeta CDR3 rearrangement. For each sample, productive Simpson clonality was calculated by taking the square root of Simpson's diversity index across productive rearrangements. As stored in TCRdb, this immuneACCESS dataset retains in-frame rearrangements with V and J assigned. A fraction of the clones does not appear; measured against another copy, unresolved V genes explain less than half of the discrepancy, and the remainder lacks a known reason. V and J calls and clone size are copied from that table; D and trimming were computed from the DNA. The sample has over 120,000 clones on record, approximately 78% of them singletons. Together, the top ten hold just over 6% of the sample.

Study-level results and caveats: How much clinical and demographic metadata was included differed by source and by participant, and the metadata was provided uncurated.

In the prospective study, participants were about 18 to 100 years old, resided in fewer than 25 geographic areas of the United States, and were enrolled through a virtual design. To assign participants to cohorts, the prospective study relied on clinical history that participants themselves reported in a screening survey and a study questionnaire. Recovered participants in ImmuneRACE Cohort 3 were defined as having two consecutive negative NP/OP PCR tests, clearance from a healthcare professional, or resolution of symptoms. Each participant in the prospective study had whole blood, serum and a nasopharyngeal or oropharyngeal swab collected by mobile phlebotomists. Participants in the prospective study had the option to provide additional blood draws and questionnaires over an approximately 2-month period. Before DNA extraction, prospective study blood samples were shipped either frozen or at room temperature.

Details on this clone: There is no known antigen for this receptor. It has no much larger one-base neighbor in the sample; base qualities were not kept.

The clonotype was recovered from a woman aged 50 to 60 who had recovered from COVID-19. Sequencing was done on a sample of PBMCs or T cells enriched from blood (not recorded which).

The CDR3 region has the sequence CASSPASVNTEAFF. The bases are TGTGCCAGCAGTCCCGCCTCAGTGAACACTGAAGCTTTCTTT. This sequence uses TRBV28 and TRBJ1-1; the D gene identity is not certain. The CDR3 spans 14 residues, from the cysteine through the phenylalanine. Only CDR3 DNA is held: 42 bases, read in frame from base 1. Sequences MDHEN (CDR1) and SYDVKM (CDR2) are obtained from the germline V gene. Between the V and J ends, shortened by 5 bases and 0 bases respectively, the junction contains 10 bases.